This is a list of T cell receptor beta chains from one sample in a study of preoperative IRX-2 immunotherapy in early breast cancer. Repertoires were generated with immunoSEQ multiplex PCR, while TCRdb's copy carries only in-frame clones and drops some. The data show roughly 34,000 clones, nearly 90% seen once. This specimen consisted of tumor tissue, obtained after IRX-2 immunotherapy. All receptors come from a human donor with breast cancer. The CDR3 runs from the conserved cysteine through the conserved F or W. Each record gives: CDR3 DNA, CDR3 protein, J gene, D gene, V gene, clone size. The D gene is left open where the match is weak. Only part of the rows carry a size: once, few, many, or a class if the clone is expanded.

CDR3nt: TGTGCCAGCAGCTTGGGGTTTTATAATTCACCCCTCCACTTT; CDR3aa: CASSLGFYNSPLHF; j_gene: TRBJ1-6; d_gene: -; v_gene: TRBV11-3; abundance: -
CDR3nt: TGTGCCAGCAGTTACTCGATCCCCGGGACAAACCCGCTAAACAATGAGCAGTTCTTC; CDR3aa: CASSYSIPGTNPLNNEQFF; j_gene: TRBJ2-1; d_gene: -; v_gene: TRBV6-8; abundance: -
CDR3nt: TGTGCCAGCAGCTTCGGATGGGGCGGCAATCAGCCCCAGCATTTT; CDR3aa: CASSFGWGGNQPQHF; j_gene: TRBJ1-5; d_gene: -; v_gene: TRBV7-6; abundance: -
CDR3nt: TGTGCCAGCAGCCGGATAGCCAACAATGAGCAGTTCTTC; CDR3aa: CASSRIANNEQFF; j_gene: TRBJ2-1; d_gene: -; v_gene: TRBV14; abundance: once
CDR3nt: TGTGCCAGCAGCCCAGGGTTTGCCAAAAACATTCAGTACTTC; CDR3aa: CASSPGFAKNIQYF; j_gene: TRBJ2-4; d_gene: -; v_gene: TRBV11-3; abundance: -
CDR3nt: TGTGCCAGCAGTTTATTCGGACGACACACCGGGGAGCTGTTTTTT; CDR3aa: CASSLFGRHTGELFF; j_gene: TRBJ2-2; d_gene: -; v_gene: TRBV27; abundance: once
CDR3nt: TGTGCCAGTAGTATTCCAGCCGAAAAACTGTTTTTT; CDR3aa: CASSIPAEKLFF; j_gene: TRBJ1-4; d_gene: -; v_gene: TRBV19; abundance: -
CDR3nt: TGCGCCAGCAGCCACCAACCCTTTGACAATGGCTACACCTTC; CDR3aa: CASSHQPFDNGYTF; j_gene: TRBJ1-2; d_gene: -; v_gene: TRBV23-1; abundance: -
CDR3nt: TGTGCCAGCAGCTTATTCGGGGGCCGGAACACTGAAGCTTTCTTT; CDR3aa: CASSLFGGRNTEAFF; j_gene: TRBJ1-1; d_gene: -; v_gene: TRBV11-3; abundance: -
CDR3nt: TGTGCCAGCAGTGATACCTTGTCTTACGAGCAGTACTTC; CDR3aa: CASSDTLSYEQYF; j_gene: TRBJ2-7; d_gene: -; v_gene: TRBV6-8; abundance: -
CDR3nt: TGCGCCAGCAGCTTCGGGGACAGGGGGCGAACTGAAGCTTTCTTT; CDR3aa: CASSFGDRGRTEAFF; j_gene: TRBJ1-1; d_gene: TRBD1; v_gene: TRBV5-1; abundance: -
CDR3nt: TGTGCCAGCAGCTTTATAGGGGGCAACACCGGGGAGCTGTTTTTT; CDR3aa: CASSFIGGNTGELFF; j_gene: TRBJ2-2; d_gene: TRBD1; v_gene: TRBV7-1; abundance: few
CDR3nt: TGTGCCAGCAGCCCCGGACAGGGGCTTTCTGAAGCTTTCTTT; CDR3aa: CASSPGQGLSEAFF; j_gene: TRBJ1-1; d_gene: TRBD1; v_gene: TRBV7-7; abundance: -
CDR3nt: TGTGCCAGCAGCTTAAGCCGCGGGGAGAGAACTAATGAAAAACTGTTTTTT; CDR3aa: CASSLSRGERTNEKLFF; j_gene: TRBJ1-4; d_gene: -; v_gene: TRBV7-5; abundance: -
CDR3nt: TGTGCCAGCAGATGGGACAGCCCTGGAGACTACACCTTC; CDR3aa: CASRWDSPGDYTF; j_gene: TRBJ1-2; d_gene: TRBD1; v_gene: TRBV7-1; abundance: -
CDR3nt: TGTGCCAGCTCACTGACCGACAGGAACACCGGGGAGCTGTTTTTT; CDR3aa: CASSLTDRNTGELFF; j_gene: TRBJ2-2; d_gene: -; v_gene: TRBV18; abundance: -
CDR3nt: TGTGCCAGCAGTTTATTGGTAGGTGCCTATGGCTACACCTTC; CDR3aa: CASSLLVGAYGYTF; j_gene: TRBJ1-2; d_gene: -; v_gene: TRBV28; abundance: -
CDR3nt: TGTGCCAGTTCGACTCAGGCGGGCTTTGAAGCTTTCTTT; CDR3aa: CASSTQAGFEAFF; j_gene: TRBJ1-1; d_gene: -; v_gene: TRBV19; abundance: -
CDR3nt: TGTGCCAGCAGCTTAGGTCATAGTAATCAGCCCCAGCATTTT; CDR3aa: CASSLGHSNQPQHF; j_gene: TRBJ1-5; d_gene: -; v_gene: TRBV11-3; abundance: -
CDR3nt: TGTGCCAGCCCCCGGGGGGGTGAACTCTATGGCTACACCTTC; CDR3aa: CASPRGGELYGYTF; j_gene: TRBJ1-2; d_gene: -; v_gene: TRBV6-8; abundance: -
CDR3nt: TGTGCCAGCAGTCAAGACTCTGGGGCCAACGTCCTGACTTTC; CDR3aa: CASSQDSGANVLTF; j_gene: TRBJ2-6; d_gene: -; v_gene: TRBV11-3; abundance: -
CDR3nt: TGCGCCAGCAGCTTGGTGTCAGGGGCCAGCTCCTATAATTCATCCCTCCACTTT; CDR3aa: CASSLVSGASSYNSSLHF; j_gene: TRBJ1-6; d_gene: -; v_gene: TRBV5-1; abundance: -
CDR3nt: TGTGCCAGCAGCTGGGGGCAGGGCGGTTTCACTAATTATGGCTACACCTTC; CDR3aa: CASSWGQGGFTNYGYTF; j_gene: TRBJ1-2; d_gene: -; v_gene: TRBV11-3; abundance: once
CDR3nt: TGTGCCAGCAGAGCGACAGGAACTACTAACTATGGCTACACCTTC; CDR3aa: CASRATGTTNYGYTF; j_gene: TRBJ1-2; d_gene: -; v_gene: TRBV6-8; abundance: -
CDR3nt: TGTGCCAGCAGCCATCTATCGGGACTCCGGCTCAATGAGCAGTTCTTC; CDR3aa: CASSHLSGLRLNEQFF; j_gene: TRBJ2-1; d_gene: -; v_gene: TRBV11-3; abundance: -
CDR3nt: TGTGCCAGCAGTTACTCGCCCGCAGTATCCTACGAGCAGTACTTC; CDR3aa: CASSYSPAVSYEQYF; j_gene: TRBJ2-7; d_gene: -; v_gene: TRBV6-8; abundance: -
CDR3nt: TGTGCCAGCAGCTTTACCAGAAGGAGAGAGACCCAGTACTTC; CDR3aa: CASSFTRRRETQYF; j_gene: TRBJ2-5; d_gene: -; v_gene: TRBV11-3; abundance: -
CDR3nt: TGTGCCAGCAGTTACTCACAGGGGACTGGAAACACCATATATTTT; CDR3aa: CASSYSQGTGNTIYF; j_gene: TRBJ1-3; d_gene: TRBD1; v_gene: TRBV6-8; abundance: -
CDR3nt: TGTGCCAGTAGTACTTCGACAGGGAGGACTGAAGCTTTCTTT; CDR3aa: CASSTSTGRTEAFF; j_gene: TRBJ1-1; d_gene: TRBD1; v_gene: TRBV19; abundance: -